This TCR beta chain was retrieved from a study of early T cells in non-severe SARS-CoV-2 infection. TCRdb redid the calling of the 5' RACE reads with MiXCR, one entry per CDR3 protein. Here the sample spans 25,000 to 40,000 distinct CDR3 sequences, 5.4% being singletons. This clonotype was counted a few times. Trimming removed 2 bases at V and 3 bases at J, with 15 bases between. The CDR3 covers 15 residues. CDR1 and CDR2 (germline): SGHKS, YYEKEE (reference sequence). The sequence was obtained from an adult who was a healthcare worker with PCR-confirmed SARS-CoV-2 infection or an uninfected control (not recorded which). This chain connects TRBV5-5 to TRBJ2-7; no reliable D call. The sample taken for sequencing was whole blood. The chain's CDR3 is CASSLQGSLNYEQYF. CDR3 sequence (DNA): TGTGCCAGCAGCTTACAAGGCAGTCTCAACTACGAGCAGTACTTC.